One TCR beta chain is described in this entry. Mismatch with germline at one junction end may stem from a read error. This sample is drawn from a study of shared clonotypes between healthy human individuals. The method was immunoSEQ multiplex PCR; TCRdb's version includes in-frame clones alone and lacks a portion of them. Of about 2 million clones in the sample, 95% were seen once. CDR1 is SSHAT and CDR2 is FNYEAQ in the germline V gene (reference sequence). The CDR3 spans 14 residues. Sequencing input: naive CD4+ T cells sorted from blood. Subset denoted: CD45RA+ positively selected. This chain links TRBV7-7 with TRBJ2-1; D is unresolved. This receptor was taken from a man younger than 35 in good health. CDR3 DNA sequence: TGTGCTAGCAGCCTGGACCTAGATGACAATGAGCAGTTCTTC. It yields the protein CASSLDLDDNEQFF.